The rows below give T cell receptor beta chains drawn from one sample of a study of cytomegalovirus exposure and HLA in healthy donors. Sequenced by immunoSEQ multiplex PCR; TCRdb stores in-frame clones only, minus some. The repertoire holds 95,000 to 150,000 clones, with 75% to 90% as singletons. The specimen sequenced was PBMCs. All receptors derive from a man younger than 40 in good health and CMV-seronegative. Each CDR3 is given with its conserved first and last residue. D genes are given only for firm matches. Clone size is not always given. Where it is, it says once, few, many or a class for expanded clones.

clone_size	d_call	v_call	j_call	cdr3_aa	cdr3_nt
few	.	TRBV5-4	TRBJ1-6	CASSLAGYNSPLHF	TGTGCCAGCAGCTTGGCAGGTTATAATTCACCCCTCCACTTT
.	.	TRBV5-4	TRBJ2-1	CASSSVGSREQFF	TGTGCCAGCAGCTCCGTCGGTTCTCGTGAGCAGTTCTTC
.	.	TRBV20-1	TRBJ2-1	CSAAGGKWEFF	TGCAGTGCCGCAGGGGGGAAATGGGAGTTCTTC
.	TRBD2	TRBV4-3	TRBJ2-4	CASSPRGQPGLAGGLNIQYF	TGCGCCAGCAGCCCCCGTGGGCAGCCGGGACTAGCGGGGGGGCTTAACATTCAGTACTTC
.	TRBD2	TRBV29-1	TRBJ2-3	CSAEGRRGTSTDTQYF	TGCAGCGCTGAAGGTCGGCGGGGGACTAGCACAGATACGCAGTATTTT
.	.	TRBV4-2	TRBJ2-3	CASSQDPVSTDTQYF	TGTGCCAGCAGCCAAGATCCGGTCAGCACAGATACGCAGTATTTT
.	.	TRBV2	TRBJ1-6	CASSQYRDAPLHF	TGTGCCAGCAGCCAATACAGGGACGCACCCCTCCACTTT